This TCR beta chain was recorded in a study of blood T cell repertoires in COVID-19. Germline V lookup: CDR1 MNHEY, CDR2 SMNVEV (reference sequence). After removal of 2 bases from V and 1 base from J, the junction contained 10 bases not matched to a gene. The CDR3 is 18 amino acids. Using immunoSEQ multiplex PCR, the repertoire was profiled, and TCRdb retains in-frame clones only, with some absent. This sample has about 190,000 clones, with more than 75% found just once. The chain joins TRBV27 to TRBJ2-5, with 10 bases lining up with TRBD2. This sequence originates from a woman between 50 and 59 years old with acute COVID-19. The sequenced material came from PBMCs or T cells enriched from blood (not recorded which). Written as DNA, the CDR3 is TGTGCCAGCAGTTTACGAGCGGGGGGGCTAGAGGGCCAAGAGACCCAGTACTTC. This codes for CASSLRAGGLEGQETQYF.